These 21 T cell receptor beta chains were sequenced from one sample in a study of blood T cells in healthy people across ages. Primed by a sample-barcoded 5' primer and a J-beta primer mix, a second PCR proceeded for 7 to 11 cycles. In TCRdb, the 5' RACE reads were re-called with MiXCR into one record per CDR3 protein. The sample records 1.5 million to 2 million distinct CDR3 sequences, just under 50% being singletons. The sample comprised blood. The source of these receptors is a woman in her thirties or forties in good health.

The chain carries TRBV4-3 and TRBJ1-5; D gene unclear. Trimming pared 0 bases from V and 6 bases from J, leaving 9 bases between. There are 14 residues in the CDR3. Looked up from germline, CDR1 is LGHNA and CDR2 is YSLEER. The CDR3 here is CASSQDLTSQPQHF. Here the CDR3 DNA reads TGCGCCAGCAGCCAAGATCTCACCTCTCAGCCCCAGCATTTT.

This clonotype was detected a few times. The rearrangement uses TRBV5-5 and TRBJ2-3; D remains ambiguous. The V end was cut by 4 bases, the J end by 1 base, with 19 bases between. Germline assignment: CDR1 SGHKS and CDR2 YYEKEE (reference sequence). The CDR3 has 17 amino acids. The CDR3 sequence is CASSRYSLTSGTDTQYF. Written as DNA, the CDR3 is TGTGCCAGCAGCCGATACAGCCTTACCTCAGGCACAGATACGCAGTATTTT.

This clonotype was picked up a small number of times. V is TRBV25-1 and J is TRBJ2-1; 12 nucleotides align to TRBD1. J was trimmed by 6 bases and V by 5 bases; bases with no gene match: 5. The CDR3 is 15 residues long. Looked up from germline, CDR1 is MGHDK and CDR2 is SYGVNS. CDR3 region: CASSPRDRGLNEQFF. The CDR3 DNA reads as TGTGCCAGCAGTCCCCGGGACAGGGGGCTCAATGAGCAGTTCTTC. Full variable domain (rest looked up from reference TRBV25-1 and TRBJ2-1): EADIYQTPRYLVIGTGKKITLECSQTMGHDKMYWYQQDPGMELHLIHYSYGVNSTEKGDLSSESTVSRIRTEHFPLTLESARPSHTSQYLCASSPRDRGLNEQFFGPGTRLTVL.

The CDR3 DNA reads as TGCAGCGTCCGTGCAGTGGGGGTAGATAGGAATGAGCAGTTCTTC. Amino acids: CSVRAVGVDRNEQFF. The rearrangement joins TRBV29-1 to TRBJ2-1; D could derive from TRBD1 or TRBD2 (5 bases each). Germline lookup yields CDR1 SQVTM and CDR2 ANQGSEA. The CDR3 totals 15 residues. Trimming removed 6 bases at V and 7 bases at J, with 22 bases between.

The chain links TRBV9 to TRBJ2-1; D is undetermined. Germline V CDR1 and CDR2: SGDLS, YYNGEE. With 4 bases removed from V and 10 bases from J, the gap between germline ends came to 9 bases. The CDR3 has 11 amino acids. CDR3 amino acids: CASSSYQEQFF. CDR3 coding DNA: TGTGCCAGCAGCTCATACCAAGAGCAGTTCTTC.

This chain joins TRBV4-3 and TRBJ2-3, with D perhaps TRBD1 or TRBD2 (6 bases each). The CDR3 sequence is 17 residues long. Germline-derived CDR1 and CDR2 are LGHNA and YSLEER. Deletions cut 0 bases from V and 1 base from J, with 14 bases between. CDR3 amino acids: CASSQDGGPGGTDTQYF. In DNA, the CDR3 is TGCGCCAGCAGCCAAGACGGGGGTCCAGGGGGCACAGATACGCAGTATTTT.

This clonotype was observed a few times. One junction end does not reproduce the germline sequence, and a read error may be involved. V is TRBV7-7 and J is TRBJ2-7, with D possibly TRBD1 on 6 matching bases. The CDR3 spans 14 residues. Germline CDR1 and CDR2: SSHAT and FNYEAQ (reference sequence). In DNA, the CDR3 is TGTGCTAGCAGCTTTGCGGACAGCTCCTACGAGCAGTACTTC. Translated: CASSFADSSYEQYF.

CDR3 protein: CASSITRQGTKASPLHF. The CDR3 DNA is TGCGCCAGCAGTATAACCCGACAGGGAACAAAGGCTTCACCCCTCCACTTT. The gene calls are TRBV10-2 and TRBJ1-6; TRBD1 agrees at 7 bases. V shed 5 bases and J 9 bases; nucleotides not matched to a gene: 16. The germline V gene encodes CDR1 WSHSY and CDR2 SAAADI. The CDR3 sequence is 17 residues long.

The chain recombines TRBV29-1 with TRBJ2-3; 7 positions agree with TRBD1. Germline V gives CDR1 SQVTM, CDR2 ANQGSEA. The CDR3 length is 15 residues. After removal of 6 bases from V and 1 base from J, the junction contained 10 bases not matched to a gene. The CDR3 region has the DNA TGCAGCGTCGGGATTGCCGGACAGGGCACAGATACGCAGTATTTT. Residues: CSVGIAGQGTDTQYF.

The chain carries TRBV14 and TRBJ1-2, with 7 bases aligning to TRBD1. This CDR3 is built from 14 residues. Trimming took 4 bases from V and 4 from J; bases not matched to a gene: 6. CDR1 SGHDN and CDR2 FVKESK come from the germline V gene. Here the CDR3 DNA reads TGTGCCAGCAGCCTGACCGGGACAGCCTATGGCTACACCTTC. The encoded protein is CASSLTGTAYGYTF.

The count of this clonotype is one. The gene calls are TRBV25-1 and TRBJ1-4; D is ambiguous. Trimming removed 3 bases from V and 7 bases from J, with 9 bases in between. CDR1 is MGHDK, CDR2 SYGVNS, per germline. The length of the CDR3 is 13 residues. The CDR3 is CASSDGYGEKLFF. CDR3 nucleotide sequence: TGTGCCAGCAGTGACGGTTATGGTGAAAAACTGTTTTTT.

Only one count was recorded for this clonotype. This chain connects TRBV13 to TRBJ2-1, with a weak D call TRBD1 (5 bases). Germline V gene sequence: CDR1 PRHDT, CDR2 FYEKMQ (reference sequence). The CDR3 consists of 16 residues. Trimming took off 4 bases at V and 2 bases at J, with 15 bases between the two ends. The CDR3: CASSSLDSVTYNEQFF. CDR3 nucleotides: TGTGCCAGCAGCTCCCTCGACAGCGTCACCTACAATGAGCAGTTCTTC.

Ten or more counts support this clonotype. In DNA, the CDR3 is TGTGCCAGCAGCCAAGCGGGCTACGAGCAGTACTTC. Amino acid sequence: CASSQAGYEQYF. The J gene is TRBJ2-7, the V gene TRBV3-1; D gene ambiguous. Trimming stripped 1 base from V and 3 bases from J, with 4 bases between. Looked up from germline, CDR1 is LGHDT and CDR2 is YNNKEL (reference sequence). This CDR3 region has 12 residues.

This clonotype was seen only a few times. CDR3 DNA: TGTGCCAGCAGTTCCCGACAGGTTTTCTACGAGCAGTACTTC. It encodes CASSSRQVFYEQYF. The J gene is TRBJ2-7, the V gene TRBV27, with D perhaps matching TRBD1 (6 bases). V shed 4 bases and J shed 3 bases, with 13 bases lying between them. From germline, CDR1 is MNHEY and CDR2 SMNVEV (reference sequence). This CDR3 comprises 14 residues.

There are a few counts of this clonotype. The chain uses TRBV5-1 and TRBJ2-1; D might be TRBD1 or TRBD2, each matching 5 bases. The V gene's germline CDR1 is SGHRS and CDR2 YFSETQ. The CDR3 extends over 13 amino acids. With 0 bases removed from V and 9 bases from J, the gap between germline ends came to 10 bases. The CDR3 region has the DNA TGCGCCAGCAGCTTGGTGGTTGGGGGTGAGCAGTTCTTC. Translation gives CASSLVVGGEQFF.

This clonotype appeared a few times. This chain links TRBV29-1 with TRBJ1-2; 8 bases match TRBD1. J gave up 5 bases and V 7 bases, and 9 bases lay outside the gene matches. Germline V lookup: CDR1 SQVTM, CDR2 ANQGSEA. CDR3 length: 13 amino acids. CDR3 sequence: CSATGGQGYGYTF. CDR3 coding DNA: TGCAGCGCAACCGGAGGACAGGGTTATGGCTACACCTTC.

The chain links TRBV29-1 to TRBJ2-1, with 9 bases matching TRBD2. J gave up 7 bases and V 4 bases, and 11 bases lay outside the gene matches. The V gene's germline CDR1 is SQVTM and CDR2 ANQGSEA. CDR3 length: 15 amino acids. Here the CDR3 DNA reads TGCAGCGTTGGCAACCCGACTAGCGGAGGGAATGAGCAGTTCTTC. Translation: CSVGNPTSGGNEQFF.

The CDR3: CASSLAEVRSPYGYTF. The CDR3 coding sequence is TGCGCCAGCAGCTTGGCCGAAGTCCGGTCTCCCTATGGCTACACCTTC. V is TRBV5-1 and J is TRBJ1-2; no clear D. Trimming shortened V by 0 bases and J by 4 bases, and 16 bases separated the two germline ends. Per the germline V gene, CDR1 is SGHRS and CDR2 is YFSETQ. CDR3 length equals 16 residues.

The rearrangement uses TRBV4-3 and TRBJ2-6, with D perhaps TRBD2 (6 bases). CDR3 length equals 16 residues. The germline V gene encodes CDR1 LGHNA and CDR2 YSLEER. The V gene lost 0 bases and the J gene lost 4 bases, with 10 bases spanning the gap. Written as DNA, the CDR3 is TGCGCCAGCAGCCAAGACCTAGCGCCCGGGGCCAACGTCCTGACTTTC. Protein: CASSQDLAPGANVLTF.

This clonotype showed up just a few times. This sequence joins TRBV7-2 and TRBJ2-6; TRBD1 matches 10 bases. V shed 7 bases, J shed 0 bases, and the junction held 12 bases outside the gene matches. The CDR3 runs 19 residues. Germline CDR1 reads SGHTA; CDR2 reads FQGNSA. CDR3 sequence reads: CASTLSTGGGFSGANVLTF. The DNA for the CDR3 is TGTGCCAGCACGCTATCGACAGGGGGCGGATTCTCTGGGGCCAACGTCCTGACTTTC.

The chain carries TRBV2 and TRBJ1-2; D remains unclear. The CDR3 loop spans 14 amino acids. Germline V gene data show CDR1 as SNHLY and CDR2 as FYNNEI. V gave up 7 bases and J gave up 0 bases, with 12 bases separating them. This CDR3 reads CASTGGSPNYGYTF. CDR3 bases: TGTGCCAGCACCGGCGGATCTCCTAACTATGGCTACACCTTC.